The 19 T cell receptor beta chains below were found in one sample sequenced in a study of vaccination effects on CD4 cells after COVID-19. Sequencing used immunoSEQ multiplex PCR; TCRdb keeps in-frame clones, though not all of them. The sample holds around 37,000 clones; around 74% are singletons and the top ten take about 3%. With around ten days of culture completed, CD4+ T cells were isolated. No cognate antigen is known for these TCRs. Sequenced material: CD4+ T cells from PBMCs cultured without peptide, taken before COVID-19 vaccination. The receptors here all came from a human donor who received a COVID-19 vaccine.

The chain couples TRBV18 to TRBJ2-5; D not certain. Germline V lookup: CDR1 KGHSH, CDR2 LQKENI. V gave up 7 bases and J gave up 1 base, with 10 bases separating them. This CDR3 is 13 amino acids long. CDR3 residues: CASCANIQETQYF. CDR3 coding DNA: TGTGCCAGCTGCGCCAATATCCAAGAGACCCAGTACTTC.

This clone came up a few times. The CDR3 protein is CASSWGQGGNTIYF. CDR3 DNA sequence: TGTGCCAGCAGTTGGGGACAGGGTGGAAACACCATATATTTT. The chain is built from TRBV6-5 and TRBJ1-3; 9 bases are a match to TRBD1. The germline gives CDR1 MNHEY, CDR2 SVGAGI. The CDR3 totals 14 residues. The ends lost 4 bases at V and 3 bases at J; junction bases unmatched: 1.

The genes are TRBV10-3 and TRBJ1-6, with TRBD1 matching over 10 bases. Germline CDR1 is ENHRY and CDR2 is SYGVKD. The V segment lost 10 bases and the J segment 6 bases; nucleotides outside the gene matches: 6. This CDR3 spans 14 amino acids. This CDR3 reads CATKGQGVNSPLHF. The CDR3 DNA follows: TGTGCCACCAAAGGACAGGGGGTTAATTCACCCCTCCACTTT.

The DNA for the CDR3 is TGCGCCAGCAGTCCAAGAGGAAGGGGTAGCGGGGGGGCGGGCGGCAATGAGCAGTTCTTC. It encodes CASSPRGRGSGGAGGNEQFF. The chain links TRBV4-1 to TRBJ2-1, with 11 bases aligning to TRBD2. The CDR3 loop spans 20 amino acids. Germline trimming cut 6 bases from V and 6 bases from J; bases unmatched to any gene: 22. Germline CDR1 MGHRA, CDR2 YSYEKL.

This clone showed up just once. Here the CDR3 reads CASSPQQGPLGAFF. CDR3 sequence (DNA): TGTGCCAGCAGCCCCCAACAGGGGCCCCTGGGGGCTTTCTTT. The V and J genes are TRBV7-2 and TRBJ1-1; 7 bases fit TRBD1. The CDR3 is made up of 14 amino acids. CDR1 is SGHTA and CDR2 is FQGNSA in the germline V gene. Germline trimming cut 5 bases from V and 11 bases from J; bases unmatched to any gene: 14.

There are a few counts of this clone. The chain links TRBV30 to TRBJ2-5; D not resolved. Germline CDR1 and CDR2: GTSNPN and SVGIG (reference sequence). The CDR3 is 13 amino acids. V was trimmed by 0 bases and J by 2 bases, leaving 7 bases between them. CDR3 sequence (DNA): TGTGCCTGGAGTGTAGGATTGCAAGAGACCCAGTACTTC. Its protein is CAWSVGLQETQYF.

In DNA, the CDR3 is TGTGCCAGCAGTGAATTCGGCGGGGGGCGAGGAGGAAACACCATATATTTT. Protein: CASSEFGGGRGGNTIYF. The V call is TRBV25-1, the J call TRBJ1-3, with D tentatively TRBD1 (6 bases). V lost 1 base and J 4 bases, leaving 17 bases between the germline ends. CDR1 and CDR2 from the germline V gene are MGHDK and SYGVNS. The CDR3 runs to 17 residues.

The CDR3 spells CASTGQVGNEKLFF. The CDR3 bases are TGTGCCAGCACTGGACAGGTCGGAAATGAAAAACTGTTTTTT. The genes are TRBV28 and TRBJ1-4, with 7 bases that match TRBD1. CDR1 and CDR2 (germline): MDHEN, SYDVKM. CDR3 length: 14 residues. J lost 5 bases, V lost 7 bases, and 7 bases had no gene match. Combining the CDR3 with reference TRBV28 and TRBJ1-4 gives the whole variable domain DVKVTQSSRYLVKRTGEKVFLECVQDMDHENMFWYRQDPGLGLRLIYFSYDVKMKEKGDIPEGYSVSREKKERFSLILESASTNQTSMYLCASTGQVGNEKLFFGSGTQLSVL.

The V gene is TRBV20-1, the J gene TRBJ2-5, with D unclear. CDR1 is DFQATT and CDR2 is SNEGSKA in the germline V gene (reference sequence). The CDR3 consists of 11 residues. V lost 7 bases to trimming and J lost 11 bases, with 17 bases between them. This CDR3 is CSVFGSDKQYF. CDR3 DNA sequence: TGCAGTGTGTTTGGTTCCGACAAGCAGTACTTC.

This clone was seen a single time. The J gene is TRBJ2-6, the V gene TRBV28, with 10 nucleotides matching TRBD2. Germline trimming cut 5 bases from V and 0 bases from J; bases unmatched to any gene: 7. The V gene's germline CDR1 is MDHEN and CDR2 SYDVKM. The CDR3 contains 18 residues. CDR3 in amino acids: CASSPQLAGSSGANVLTF. CDR3 in DNA: TGTGCCAGCAGTCCGCAACTAGCGGGGTCCTCTGGGGCCAACGTCCTGACTTTC.

The CDR3 is CASSPRGTYGYTF. The DNA for the CDR3 is TGTGCCAGCAGCCCCCGCGGGACCTATGGCTACACCTTC. The V gene is TRBV5-4, the J gene TRBJ1-2; weak D call: TRBD1 (5 bases). The V end was cut by 4 bases, the J end by 4 bases, with 11 bases between. The germline V gene encodes CDR1 SGHNT and CDR2 YYREEE (reference sequence). The CDR3 contains 13 residues.

This clone appeared once. The V gene is TRBV7-2, the J gene TRBJ2-7; 9 bases align to TRBD2. This CDR3 is built from 16 residues. V gave up 5 bases and J gave up 0 bases; unmatched junction bases: 8. The germline V gene encodes CDR1 SGHTA and CDR2 FQGNSA. The CDR3 reads CASSPRGLARSYEQYF. For the CDR3, the DNA is TGTGCCAGCAGCCCCAGGGGACTAGCCCGCTCCTACGAGCAGTACTTC.

The chain links TRBV6-5 to TRBJ2-7; TRBD2 might be the D (6 bases). V lost 6 bases and J 10 bases, leaving 10 bases between the germline ends. This CDR3 is 10 amino acids long. The germline CDR1 and CDR2 sequences are MNHEY and SVGAGI. This CDR3 is CASSGGVQYF. The CDR3 DNA is TGTGCCAGCAGCGGCGGGGTTCAGTACTTC.

This clone has a single count. The chain employs TRBV5-5 and TRBJ1-2, with 9 nucleotides matching TRBD1. Germline V gene sequence: CDR1 SGHKS, CDR2 YYEKEE (reference sequence). This CDR3 spans 13 amino acids. The V segment lost 2 bases and the J segment 7 bases; nucleotides outside the gene matches: 3. CDR3 sequence: CASSLRQGGGYTF. For the CDR3, the DNA is TGTGCCAGCAGCTTAAGACAGGGGGGTGGCTACACCTTC.

The chain joins TRBV10-3 to TRBJ1-2, with D possibly TRBD1 on 6 matching bases. Germline V gives CDR1 ENHRY, CDR2 SYGVKD. With 5 bases removed from V and 6 bases from J, the gap between germline ends came to 16 bases. This CDR3 is 14 amino acids long. The CDR3 coding sequence is TGTGCCATCAGTTCCCAGGGGATTTCGGATGGCTACACCTTC. It translates to CAISSQGISDGYTF.

The genes are TRBV3-1 (or the pseudogene TRBV3-2) and TRBJ2-3; 8 bases are a match to TRBD1. Per germline, CDR1 LGHDT and CDR2 YNNKEL (reference sequence). J lost 6 bases, V lost 0 bases, and 5 bases had no gene match. This CDR3 is built from 15 residues. Here the CDR3 DNA reads TGTGCCAGCAGCCAAGATCCGGGACAGGCCGATACGCAGTATTTT. It specifies CASSQDPGQADTQYF.

J is TRBJ1-2 and V is TRBV19; TRBD1 aligns across 8 bases. The germline CDR1 and CDR2 sequences are LNHDA and SQIVND (reference sequence). Trimming at V came to 0 bases and at J to 8 bases, leaving 11 bases not matched to a gene. The length of the CDR3 is 16 residues. DNA for the CDR3: TGTGCCAGTAGTATAGATTTCGAACGGACAGGGTCGGGCTACACCTTC. This sequence encodes CASSIDFERTGSGYTF.

This sequence joins TRBV6-5 and TRBJ1-1; D is unclear. CDR1 is MNHEY and CDR2 is SVGAGI in the germline V gene. The V end lost 6 bases, the J end lost 1 base, and 9 bases lay between the germline ends. The CDR3 loop spans 13 amino acids. Here the CDR3 reads CASSRARNTEAFF. CDR3 coding DNA: TGTGCCAGCAGCCGCGCGAGGAACACTGAAGCTTTCTTT.

J is TRBJ1-4 and V is TRBV9; tentative D call: TRBD1 (6 bases). Germline V lookup: CDR1 SGDLS, CDR2 YYNGEE. The CDR3 is 14 residues long. V gave up 7 bases and J gave up 2 bases, with 12 bases separating them. CDR3 in amino acids: CASGSGVTNEKLFF. The CDR3 DNA reads TGTGCCAGCGGCTCAGGGGTCACTAATGAAAAACTGTTTTTT.